This record looks at one T cell receptor beta chain sequence and its context. Its antigen is currently unknown. All donors came from Russia, were Caucasian and healthy, and spanned ages about 6 to 100. Germline assignment: CDR1 DFQATT and CDR2 SNEGSKA (reference sequence). The CDR3 has 14 amino acids. Trimming took off 5 bases at V and 0 bases at J, with 14 bases between the two ends. With a J-beta primer mix and a sample-barcoded 5' primer, a second PCR ran 7 to 11 cycles. Each cDNA molecule received a tag from a template-switch adaptor that had 12 random nucleotides. TCRdb reanalysed the 5' RACE reads using MiXCR and keeps one entry per CDR3 protein. There are 1.5 million to 2 million distinct CDR3 sequences in the sample; roughly 32% occur only once, and about 11% lies in the top ten. The data are from a study of blood T cells in healthy people across ages. Overall study results and limits: Fewer expanded clones and more diversity marked long-lived versus aged donors. Any conclusive comparison of naive versus antigen-experienced cells was prevented by using unsorted PBMCs.

The clonotype originates from a young woman in good health. This chain joins TRBV20-1 and TRBJ2-7; a possible D gene is TRBD2 (6 bases). Sequenced material: blood. The CDR3 loop reads CSAGRSSSSYEQYF. The CDR3 DNA follows: TGCAGTGCTGGGAGGTCTTCAAGCTCCTACGAGCAGTACTTC.